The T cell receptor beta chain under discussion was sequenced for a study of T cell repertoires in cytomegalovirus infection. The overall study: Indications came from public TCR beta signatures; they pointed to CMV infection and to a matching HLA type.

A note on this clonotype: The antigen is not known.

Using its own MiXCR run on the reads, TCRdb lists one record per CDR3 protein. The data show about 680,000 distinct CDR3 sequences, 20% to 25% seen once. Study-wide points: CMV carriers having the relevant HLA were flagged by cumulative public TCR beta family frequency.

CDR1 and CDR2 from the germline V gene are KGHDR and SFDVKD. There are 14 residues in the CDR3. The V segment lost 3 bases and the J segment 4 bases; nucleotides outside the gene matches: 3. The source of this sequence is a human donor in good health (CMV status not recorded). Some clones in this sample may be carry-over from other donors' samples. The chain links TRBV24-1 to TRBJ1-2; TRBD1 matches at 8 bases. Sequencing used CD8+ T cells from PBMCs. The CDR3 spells CATSDHRGVYGYTF. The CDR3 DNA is TGTGCCACCAGTGATCACAGGGGGGTCTATGGCTACACCTTC.